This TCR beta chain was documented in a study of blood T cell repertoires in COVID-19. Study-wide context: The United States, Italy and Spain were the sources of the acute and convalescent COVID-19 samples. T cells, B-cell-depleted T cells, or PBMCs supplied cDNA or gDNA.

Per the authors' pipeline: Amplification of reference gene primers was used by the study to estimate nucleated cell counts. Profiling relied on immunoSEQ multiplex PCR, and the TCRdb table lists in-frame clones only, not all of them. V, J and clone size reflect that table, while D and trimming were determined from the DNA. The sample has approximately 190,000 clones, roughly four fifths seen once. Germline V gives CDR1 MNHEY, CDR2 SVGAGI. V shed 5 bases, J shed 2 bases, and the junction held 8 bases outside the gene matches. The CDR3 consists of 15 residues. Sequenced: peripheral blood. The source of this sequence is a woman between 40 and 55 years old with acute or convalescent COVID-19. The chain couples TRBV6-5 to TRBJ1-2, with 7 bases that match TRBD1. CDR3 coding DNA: TGTGCCAGCAGTACTACACAGGGGACGAACTATGGCTACACCTTC. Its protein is CASSTTQGTNYGYTF.